This T cell receptor beta chain was observed in a study of T-cell memory formation after mild COVID-19. Deletions cut 1 base from V and 4 bases from J, with 11 bases between. CDR3 length: 15 amino acids. CDR1 is LNHNV and CDR2 is YYDKDF in the germline V gene (reference sequence). This clonotype was seen once. Employing constant-segment primers, 5'RACE generated TCR alpha and TCR beta cDNA libraries bearing sample barcodes and UMIs. TCRdb processed the 5' RACE reads anew with MiXCR; each CDR3 protein has one entry. The data contain roughly 110,000 distinct CDR3 sequences, 22% of them singletons. The sequence came from a man aged 18 to 29 who had mild COVID-19 (a few samples of this study predate the infection). Cell type and time point are not known. The material sequenced was PBMCs or a T cell subset sorted from them (not recorded which). This rearrangement joins TRBV15 to TRBJ2-1, with a possible D match to TRBD2 (5 bases). The CDR3 spells CATSRGQAAYNEQFF. CDR3 coding DNA: TGTGCCACCAGCAGAGGACAAGCGGCATACAATGAGCAGTTCTTC.